These T cell receptor beta chains were read from a single sample in a study of T cells in narcolepsy. Libraries were prepared by immunoSEQ multiplex PCR; TCRdb keeps only in-frame clonotypes and omits some of them. The sample yields approximately 26,000 clones, roughly 80% seen once. The sequenced sample was memory (CD45RA-) CD4+ T cells from blood. These receptors were obtained from a human donor in good health. The CDR3 runs from the conserved cysteine through the conserved F or W. A D gene is named only where the DNA matches it firmly. Not all rows give a size; the values are once, few, many and, for expanded clones, a class.

size	V	D	length	J	CDR3	DNA
-	TRBV30	-	14	TRBJ1-6	CAWIRQGRNSPLHF	TGTGCCTGGATACGCCAGGGCCGTAATTCACCCCTCCACTTT
-	TRBV30	-	14	TRBJ1-6	CAWSVNGQRTPLHF	TGTGCCTGGAGTGTAAACGGGCAGAGGACACCCCTCCACTTT
-	TRBV5-1	TRBD1	15	TRBJ1-2	CASSSETGELDGYTF	TGCGCCAGCAGCTCCGAGACAGGGGAATTAGATGGCTACACCTTC
-	TRBV2	TRBD2	17	TRBJ2-1	CASSYSGLAGVYNEQFF	TGTGCCAGCAGTTACTCGGGACTAGCGGGAGTCTACAATGAGCAGTTCTTC
-	TRBV21-1	-	16	TRBJ1-5	CASSKVSGDSNQPQHF	TGTGCCAGCAGCAAAGTGTCGGGAGATAGCAATCAGCCCCAGCATTTT
-	TRBV2	TRBD1	15	TRBJ1-5	CASSDETGGTQPQHF	TGTGCCAGCAGTGATGAGACAGGGGGCACCCAGCCCCAGCATTTT
-	TRBV6-1	-	14	TRBJ1-3	CASSEGTSGNTIYF	TGTGCCAGCAGTGAAGGGACATCTGGAAACACCATATATTTT
-	TRBV6-1	TRBD1	14	TRBJ2-5	CASSANRGQETQYF	TGTGCCAGCAGTGCCAACAGGGGGCAGGAGACCCAGTACTTC
few	TRBV2	-	15	TRBJ1-5	CASSEGGQTNQPQHF	TGTGCCAGCAGTGAAGGGGGGCAGACGAATCAGCCCCAGCATTTT
-	TRBV5-1	TRBD1	15	TRBJ2-1	CASSTGTASYNEQFF	TGCGCCAGCAGCACTGGGACAGCCTCCTACAATGAGCAGTTCTTC
-	TRBV27	TRBD1	18	TRBJ2-5	CASSPRFNPDRAGETQYF	TGTGCCAGCAGTCCCCGCTTTAATCCCGACAGGGCGGGAGAGACCCAGTACTTC
-	TRBV28	-	12	TRBJ2-7	CASSSGTYEQYF	TGTGCCAGCAGTTCAGGTACCTACGAGCAGTACTTC
-	TRBV29-1	-	15	TRBJ2-3	CSVEEKFGNTDTQYF	TGCAGCGTTGAAGAGAAATTTGGGAACACAGATACGCAGTATTTT
few	TRBV7-2	-	12	TRBJ1-1	CASGGSNTEAFF	TGTGCCAGCGGGGGTTCGAACACTGAAGCTTTCTTT
-	TRBV21-1	-	15	TRBJ2-7	CASSSSGKGAYEQYF	TGTGCCAGCAGCAGTAGCGGGAAAGGGGCCTACGAGCAGTACTTC
once	TRBV30	-	13	TRBJ1-1	CAWSGGKDTEAFF	TGTGCCTGGAGTGGGGGGAAGGACACTGAAGCTTTCTTT
-	TRBV15	-	16	TRBJ2-1	CATSRDPGSSYNEQFF	TGTGCCACCAGCAGAGATCCTGGTAGCTCCTACAATGAGCAGTTCTTC
-	TRBV21-1	-	16	TRBJ2-3	CASSMGLAGSTDTQYF	TGTGCCAGCAGCATGGGACTAGCGGGTAGCACAGATACGCAGTATTTT
-	TRBV5-1	-	17	TRBJ2-1	CASSLVQGGSSYNEQFF	TGCGCCAGCAGCTTGGTACAGGGAGGGTCCTCCTACAATGAGCAGTTCTTC
-	TRBV7-2	-	14	TRBJ1-5	CASSQVGGNQPQHF	TGTGCCAGCAGCCAAGTAGGCGGGAATCAGCCCCAGCATTTT
-	TRBV7-3	-	13	TRBJ2-5	CASSLTAEETQYF	TGTGCCAGCAGCCTGACGGCCGAAGAGACCCAGTACTTC
-	TRBV6-5	-	13	TRBJ1-1	CASRGGLNTEAFF	TGTGCCAGCAGAGGTGGGTTGAACACTGAAGCTTTCTTT
-	TRBV18	-	14	TRBJ2-7	CASSPVSDWYEQYF	TGTGCCAGCTCACCAGTTTCAGACTGGTACGAGCAGTACTTC
few	TRBV14	-	13	TRBJ2-1	CASSQARAGEQFF	TGTGCCAGCAGCCAAGCTAGGGCAGGTGAGCAGTTCTTC
-	TRBV7-3	-	14	TRBJ2-3	CASSLMGGQDTQYF	TGTGCCAGCAGCTTAATGGGGGGGCAAGATACGCAGTATTTT
-	TRBV7-8	TRBD1	15	TRBJ1-4	CASSLAPQGGGKLFF	TGTGCCAGCAGCTTAGCCCCCCAGGGGGGTGGAAAACTGTTTTTT
-	TRBV28	-	12	TRBJ2-7	CASSHTSSEQYF	TGTGCCAGCAGCCACACCTCGAGCGAGCAGTACTTC
-	TRBV6-5	-	13	TRBJ1-5	CASSSWTGQPQHF	TGTGCCAGCAGCTCCTGGACCGGGCAGCCCCAGCATTTT
-	TRBV5-4	-	14	TRBJ1-1	CASSAGTVGTEAFF	TGTGCCAGCAGCGCCGGGACGGTCGGGACTGAAGCTTTCTTT
-	TRBV6-1	-	12	TRBJ2-7	CASSPGTYEQYF	TGTGCCAGCAGTCCCGGGACCTACGAGCAGTACTTC
once	TRBV4-1	-	16	TRBJ1-1	CASSQSVGGTGTEAFF	TGTGCCAGCAGCCAAAGTGTCGGGGGCACGGGCACTGAAGCTTTCTTT
-	TRBV7-2	TRBD1	12	TRBJ1-1	CASSLTGAEAFF	TGTGCCAGCAGCTTAACAGGGGCTGAAGCTTTCTTT
-	TRBV7-9	-	14	TRBJ1-5	CASSLGMGSQPQHF	TGTGCCAGCAGCTTAGGGATGGGGTCACAGCCCCAGCATTTT
-	TRBV6-1	-	16	TRBJ2-1	CASSEGAASSYNEQFF	TGTGCCAGCAGTGAAGGAGCGGCAAGCTCCTACAATGAGCAGTTCTTC
-	TRBV27	-	14	TRBJ1-5	CASRPGGWNQPQHF	TGTGCCAGCAGACCGGGGGGGTGGAATCAGCCCCAGCATTTT
-	TRBV19	-	13	TRBJ2-3	CASTSGSTDTQYF	TGTGCCAGTACAAGCGGGAGCACAGATACGCAGTATTTT
once	TRBV7-3	-	18	TRBJ1-5	CASSPIKPGHWNNQPQHF	TGTGCCAGCAGCCCGATAAAGCCGGGGCATTGGAACAATCAGCCCCAGCATTTT
-	TRBV5-1	-	14	TRBJ2-7	CASSPGGALYEQYF	TGCGCCAGCAGCCCGGGCGGAGCACTCTACGAGCAGTACTTC
-	TRBV5-1	TRBD2	14	TRBJ2-3	CASSLSGREDTQYF	TGCGCCAGCAGCTTGAGCGGGAGGGAGGATACGCAGTATTTT
-	TRBV10-1	-	13	TRBJ2-1	CASSEAASNEQFF	TGCGCCAGCAGTGAGGCTGCTTCAAATGAGCAGTTCTTC
-	TRBV4-3	-	14	TRBJ1-5	CASSQDRARQPQHF	TGCGCCAGCAGCCAAGACAGGGCTCGGCAGCCCCAGCATTTT
-	TRBV7-9	TRBD2	15	TRBJ2-2	CASRAGAGKTGELFF	TGTGCCAGCAGGGCGGGAGCAGGGAAGACCGGGGAGCTGTTTTTT
-	TRBV11-2	TRBD1	14	TRBJ2-5	CASSLGQGRETQYF	TGTGCCAGCAGCTTAGGACAGGGGAGAGAGACCCAGTACTTC
-	TRBV27	-	14	TRBJ1-1	CASSLSEGRQGAFF	TGTGCCAGCAGTTTAAGTGAGGGGCGGCAGGGGGCTTTCTTT
-	TRBV9	-	14	TRBJ2-2	CASSIFRVAGELFF	TGTGCCAGCAGCATCTTTCGGGTTGCTGGGGAGCTGTTTTTT
-	TRBV30	-	13	TRBJ1-1	CAWSSVMNTEAFF	TGTGCCTGGAGTTCAGTCATGAACACTGAAGCTTTCTTT
-	TRBV6-5	-	14	TRBJ2-1	CASSRPRSYNEQFF	TGTGCCAGCAGTCGCCCCCGTTCCTACAATGAGCAGTTCTTC
-	TRBV27	TRBD1	19	TRBJ1-5	CASSLYPPLDRISNQPQHF	TGTGCCAGCAGTTTATATCCCCCCCTGGACAGGATTAGCAATCAGCCCCAGCATTTT
-	TRBV4-3	-	16	TRBJ2-3	CASSQDPDPSTDTQYF	TGCGCCAGCAGCCAAGACCCGGACCCGAGCACAGATACGCAGTATTTT
-	TRBV18	-	15	TRBJ1-1	CASSRRARARTEAFF	TGTGCCAGCTCGAGGCGGGCCAGGGCGAGGACTGAAGCTTTCTTT
-	TRBV7-3	TRBD1	13	TRBJ1-2	CASSPGQGNGYTF	TGTGCCAGCAGCCCCGGACAGGGTAATGGCTACACCTTC